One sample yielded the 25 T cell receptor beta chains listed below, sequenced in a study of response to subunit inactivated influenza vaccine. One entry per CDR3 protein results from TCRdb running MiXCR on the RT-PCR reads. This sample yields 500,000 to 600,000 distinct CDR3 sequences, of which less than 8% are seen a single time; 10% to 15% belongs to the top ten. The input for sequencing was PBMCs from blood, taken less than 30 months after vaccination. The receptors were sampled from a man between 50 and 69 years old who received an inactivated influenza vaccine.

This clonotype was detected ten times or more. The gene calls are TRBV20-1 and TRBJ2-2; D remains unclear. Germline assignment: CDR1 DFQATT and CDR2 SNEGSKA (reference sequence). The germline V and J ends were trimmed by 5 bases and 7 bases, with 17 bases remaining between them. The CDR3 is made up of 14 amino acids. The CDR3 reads CSAGTIQRIGELFF. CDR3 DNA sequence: TGCAGTGCTGGCACAATTCAAAGGATCGGGGAGCTGTTTTTT.

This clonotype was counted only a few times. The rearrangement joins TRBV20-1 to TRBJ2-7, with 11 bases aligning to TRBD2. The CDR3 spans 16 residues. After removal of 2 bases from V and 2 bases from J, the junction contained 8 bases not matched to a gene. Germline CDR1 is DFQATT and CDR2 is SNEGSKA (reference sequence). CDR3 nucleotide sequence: TGCAGTGCTAGATCGAAACTAGCGGGAGTTCCCTACGAGCAGTACTTC. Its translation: CSARSKLAGVPYEQYF.

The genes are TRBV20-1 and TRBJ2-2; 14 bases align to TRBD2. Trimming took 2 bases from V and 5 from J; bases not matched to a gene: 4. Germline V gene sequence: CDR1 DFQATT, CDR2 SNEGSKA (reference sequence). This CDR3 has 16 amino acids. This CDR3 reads CSARPGLAGGTGELFF. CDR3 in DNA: TGCAGTGCTAGACCCGGACTAGCGGGAGGAACCGGGGAGCTGTTTTTT.

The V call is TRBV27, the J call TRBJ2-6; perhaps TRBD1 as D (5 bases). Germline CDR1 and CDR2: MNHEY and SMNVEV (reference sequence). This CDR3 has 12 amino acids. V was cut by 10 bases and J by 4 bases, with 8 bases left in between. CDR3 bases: TGTGCCACAGGGCCCGGGGCCAACGTCCTGACTTTC. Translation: CATGPGANVLTF. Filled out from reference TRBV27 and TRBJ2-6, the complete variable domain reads EAQVTQNPRYLITVTGKKLTVTCSQNMNHEYMSWYRQDPGLGLRQIYYSMNVEVTDKGDVPEGYKVSRKEKRNFPLILESPSPNQTSLYFCATGPGANVLTFGAGSRLTVL.

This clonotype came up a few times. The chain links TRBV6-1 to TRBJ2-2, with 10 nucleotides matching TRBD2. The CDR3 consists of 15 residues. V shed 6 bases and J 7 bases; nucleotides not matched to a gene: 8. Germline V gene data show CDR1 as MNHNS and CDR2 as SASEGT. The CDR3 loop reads CASRTTGTSDGELFF. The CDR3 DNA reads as TGTGCCAGCAGGACGACCGGGACTAGCGACGGGGAGCTGTTTTTT.

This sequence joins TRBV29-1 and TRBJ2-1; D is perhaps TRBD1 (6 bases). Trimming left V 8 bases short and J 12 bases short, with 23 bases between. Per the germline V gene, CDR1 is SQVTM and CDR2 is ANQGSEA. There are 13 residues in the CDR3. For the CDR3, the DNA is TGCAGCACCGTGGGGGCTTTGAGCGTATCGCAGTTCTTC. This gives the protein CSTVGALSVSQFF.

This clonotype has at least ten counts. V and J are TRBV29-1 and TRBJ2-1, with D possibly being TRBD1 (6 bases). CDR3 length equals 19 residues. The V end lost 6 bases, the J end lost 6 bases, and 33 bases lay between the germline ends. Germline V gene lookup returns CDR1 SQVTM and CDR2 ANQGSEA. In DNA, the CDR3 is TGCAGCGTCGCCCTAGCCACAACGGCAAAACAAGGGGGTGGCAATGAGCAGTTCTTC. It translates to CSVALATTAKQGGGNEQFF.

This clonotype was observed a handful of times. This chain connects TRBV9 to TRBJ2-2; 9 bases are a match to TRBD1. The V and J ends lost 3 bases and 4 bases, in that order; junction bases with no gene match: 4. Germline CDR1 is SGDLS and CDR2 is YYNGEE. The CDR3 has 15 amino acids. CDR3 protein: CASSAGTGPTGELFF. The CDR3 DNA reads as TGTGCCAGCAGCGCCGGGACAGGGCCCACCGGGGAGCTGTTTTTT.

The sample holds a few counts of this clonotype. In DNA, the CDR3 is TGTGCCAGCAGTTACTCGATTGGGGCGACTAATGAAAAACTGTTTTTT. Protein product: CASSYSIGATNEKLFF. This sequence joins TRBV6-2 or TRBV6-3 and TRBJ1-4; D possibly corresponds to TRBD1 (5 bases). V lost 0 bases and J lost 2, with 10 bases in between. Germline CDR1 is MNHEY and CDR2 is SVGEGT. This CDR3 is built from 16 residues.

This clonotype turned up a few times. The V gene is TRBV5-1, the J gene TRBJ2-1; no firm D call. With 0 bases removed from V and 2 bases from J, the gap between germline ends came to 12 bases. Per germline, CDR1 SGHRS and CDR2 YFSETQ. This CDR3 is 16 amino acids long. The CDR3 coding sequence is TGCGCCAGCAGCTTGGTATTAGGCAGTCCCTACAATGAGCAGTTCTTC. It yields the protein CASSLVLGSPYNEQFF.

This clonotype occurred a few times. CDR3 bases: TGTGCCAGCAGCCAAGCCAGGGGGAAGACAGATACGCAGTATTTT. Its protein is CASSQARGKTDTQYF. The gene calls are TRBV11-2 and TRBJ2-3, with 7 bases matching TRBD1. Per the germline V gene, CDR1 is SGHAT and CDR2 is FQNNGV. The CDR3 sequence is 15 residues long. Unmatched junction bases numbered 8, after V lost 5 bases and J lost 3 bases.

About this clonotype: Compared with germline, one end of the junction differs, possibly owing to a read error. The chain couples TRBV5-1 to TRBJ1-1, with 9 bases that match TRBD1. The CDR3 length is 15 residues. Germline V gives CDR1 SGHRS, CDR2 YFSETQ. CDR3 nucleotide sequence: TGCGCCGGCAGCCACGGGACAGGGCAAAACACTGAAGCTTTCTTT. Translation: CAGSHGTGQNTEAFF.

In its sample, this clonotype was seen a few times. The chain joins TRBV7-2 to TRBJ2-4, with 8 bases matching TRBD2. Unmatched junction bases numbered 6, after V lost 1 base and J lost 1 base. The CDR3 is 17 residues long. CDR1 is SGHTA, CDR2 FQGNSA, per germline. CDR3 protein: CASSLGPLAGAKNIQYF. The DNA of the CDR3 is TGTGCCAGCAGCTTAGGCCCGCTAGCGGGTGCCAAAAACATTCAGTACTTC.

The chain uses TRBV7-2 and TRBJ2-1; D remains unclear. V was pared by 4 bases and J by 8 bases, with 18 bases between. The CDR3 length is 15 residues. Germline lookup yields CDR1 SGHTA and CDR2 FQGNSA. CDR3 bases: TGTGCCAGCAGCTCGCCGGGCCTTACCCCTCATGAGCAGTTCTTC. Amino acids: CASSSPGLTPHEQFF. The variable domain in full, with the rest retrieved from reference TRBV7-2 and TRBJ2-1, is GAGVSQSPSNKVTEKGKDVELRCDPISGHTALYWYRQSLGQGLEFLIYFQGNSAPDKSGLPSDRFSAERTGGSVSTLTIQRTQQEDSAVYLCASSSPGLTPHEQFFGPGTRLTVL.

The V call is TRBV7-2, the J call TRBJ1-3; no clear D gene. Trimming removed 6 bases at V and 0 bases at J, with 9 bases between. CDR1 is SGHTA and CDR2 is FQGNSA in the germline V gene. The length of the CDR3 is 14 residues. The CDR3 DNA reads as TGTGCCAGCAGGGCAGCAAGCTCTGGAAACACCATATATTTT. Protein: CASRAASSGNTIYF.

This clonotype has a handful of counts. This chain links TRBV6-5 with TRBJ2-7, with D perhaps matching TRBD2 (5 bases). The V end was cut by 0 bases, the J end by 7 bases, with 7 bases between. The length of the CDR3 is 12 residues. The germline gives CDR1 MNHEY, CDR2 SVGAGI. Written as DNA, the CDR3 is TGTGCCAGCAGTTACTCGACGGGGGAGCAGTACTTC. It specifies CASSYSTGEQYF.

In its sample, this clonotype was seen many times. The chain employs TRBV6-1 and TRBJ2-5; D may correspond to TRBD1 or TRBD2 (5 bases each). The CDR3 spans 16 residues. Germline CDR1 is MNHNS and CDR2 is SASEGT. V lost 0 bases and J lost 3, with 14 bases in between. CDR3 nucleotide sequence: TGTGCCAGCAGTGAAGCTCCCATTGGGGGAGAAGAGACCCAGTACTTC. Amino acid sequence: CASSEAPIGGEETQYF.

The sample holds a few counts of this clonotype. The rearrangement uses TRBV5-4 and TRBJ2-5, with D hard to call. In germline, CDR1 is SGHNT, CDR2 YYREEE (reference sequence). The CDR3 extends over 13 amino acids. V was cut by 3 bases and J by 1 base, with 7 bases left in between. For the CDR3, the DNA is TGTGCCAGCAGCTCTTCGGTCCAAGAGACCCAGTACTTC. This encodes CASSSSVQETQYF.

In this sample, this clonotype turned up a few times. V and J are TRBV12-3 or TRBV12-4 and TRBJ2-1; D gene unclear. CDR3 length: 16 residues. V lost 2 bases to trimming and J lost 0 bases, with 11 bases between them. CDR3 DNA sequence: TGTGCCAGCAGTTTAAGGGCCGGAGACTCCTACAATGAGCAGTTCTTC. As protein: CASSLRAGDSYNEQFF.

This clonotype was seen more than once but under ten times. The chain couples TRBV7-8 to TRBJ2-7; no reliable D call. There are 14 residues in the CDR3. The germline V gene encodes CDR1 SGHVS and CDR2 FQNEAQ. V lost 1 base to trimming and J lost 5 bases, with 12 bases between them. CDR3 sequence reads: CASSLGRTKDEQYF. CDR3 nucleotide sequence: TGTGCCAGCAGCTTAGGTCGGACGAAGGACGAGCAGTACTTC.

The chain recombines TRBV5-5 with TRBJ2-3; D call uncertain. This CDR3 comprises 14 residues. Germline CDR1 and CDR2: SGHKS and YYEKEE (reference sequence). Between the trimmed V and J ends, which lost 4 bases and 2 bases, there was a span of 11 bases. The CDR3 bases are TGTGCCAGCAGCCGGATCCTAGACACAGATACGCAGTATTTT. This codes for CASSRILDTDTQYF. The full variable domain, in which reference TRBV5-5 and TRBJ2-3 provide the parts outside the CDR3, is DAGVTQSPTHLIKTRGQQVTLRCSPISGHKSVSWYQQVLGQGPQFIFQYYEKEERGRGNFPDRFSARQFPNYSSELNVNALLLGDSALYLCASSRILDTDTQYFGPGTRLTVL.

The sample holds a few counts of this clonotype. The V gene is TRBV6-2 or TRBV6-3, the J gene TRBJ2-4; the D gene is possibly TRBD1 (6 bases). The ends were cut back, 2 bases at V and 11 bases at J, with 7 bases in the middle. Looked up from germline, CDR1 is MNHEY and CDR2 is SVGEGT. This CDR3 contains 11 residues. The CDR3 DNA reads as TGTGCCAGCAGTTACGGGACACTTCAGTACTTC. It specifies CASSYGTLQYF.

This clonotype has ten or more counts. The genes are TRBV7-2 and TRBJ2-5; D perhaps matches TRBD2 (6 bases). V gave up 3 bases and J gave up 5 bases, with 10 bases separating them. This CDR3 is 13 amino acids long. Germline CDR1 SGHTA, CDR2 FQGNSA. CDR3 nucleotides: TGTGCCAGCAGCTTGAGGAGGGTTGAGACCCAGTACTTC. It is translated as CASSLRRVETQYF.

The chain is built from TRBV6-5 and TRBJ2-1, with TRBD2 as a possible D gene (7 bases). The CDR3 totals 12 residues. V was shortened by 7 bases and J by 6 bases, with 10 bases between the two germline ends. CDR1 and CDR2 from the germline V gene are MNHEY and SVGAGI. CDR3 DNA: TGTGCCAGCAACGGGGGGCTCAATGAGCAGTTCTTC. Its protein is CASNGGLNEQFF.

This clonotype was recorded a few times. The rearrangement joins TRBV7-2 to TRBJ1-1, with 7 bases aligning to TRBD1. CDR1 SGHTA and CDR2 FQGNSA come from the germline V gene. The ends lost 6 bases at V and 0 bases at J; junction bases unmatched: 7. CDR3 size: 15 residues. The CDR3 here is CASRSSGTVNTEAFF. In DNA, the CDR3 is TGTGCCAGCAGATCCTCCGGGACAGTGAACACTGAAGCTTTCTTT.